This T cell receptor beta chain was recovered during a study of control samples from healthy donors and cancer patients (dated by TCRdb to the early 2020s). Reading the germline V gene gives CDR1 ENHRY and CDR2 SYGVKD. The CDR3 sequence holds 17 residues, the cysteine and phenylalanine included. Only CDR3 DNA remains: 51 bases, in frame from the first base. After removal of 4 bases from V and 5 bases from J, the junction retains 15 bases not matched to a gene. A word on this clone: Its antigen has not been determined. No much larger clone is present one base from it, and per-base qualities are unavailable.

The library was made by the immunoSEQ multiplex PCR assay. Entries here come from immuneACCESS through TCRdb and include only in-frame sequences with V and J called. Some clones fail to appear in such tables; in the studies checked, an unresolved V gene covers under half of the shortfall, and the cause of the remainder is unknown. In this sample the table shows 100,000 or so clones, around 89% of which occur a single time. Clones ranked in the top ten supply roughly 7.7% of the sample. The rearranged segments are TRBV10-3 and TRBJ2-5, and 8 junction bases match TRBD2. Sequenced material: blood. The clonotype comes from a man aged 30 to 45 in good health. The CDR3 region has the sequence CAISGFGLAGSSETQYF. The nucleotide sequence is TGTGCCATCAGTGGTTTCGGTTTAGCGGGGTCCTCTGAGACCCAGTACTTC.